Shown below are 16 T cell receptor beta chains from a single sample sequenced in a study of yellow fever vaccine responses in identical twins. MiXCR, applied by TCRdb to the RT-PCR reads, yields one record per CDR3 protein. The table shows about 9,000 distinct CDR3 sequences, with approximately 88% occurring only once. Sequenced here: T cells from blood (PBMCs), unsorted or a sorted subset (not recorded which), sampled before or after yellow fever vaccination (not recorded which). The receptors come from a woman aged 18-35 years who received the yellow fever vaccine.

DNA of the CDR3: TGTGCCAGCAGCTCCCCATTAGATACGCAGTATTTT. Translating gives CASSSPLDTQYF. The gene calls are TRBV7-8 and TRBJ2-3; the D is unclear. The germline CDR1 and CDR2 sequences are SGHVS and FQNEAQ. V dropped 4 bases and J dropped 5 bases, with 7 bases sitting between them. This CDR3 is built from 12 residues.

This clonotype was counted between two and nine times. The chain uses TRBV6-1 and TRBJ1-5; no firm D call. The V end was cut by 7 bases, the J end by 2 bases, with 6 bases between. Germline V gives CDR1 MNHNS, CDR2 SASEGT. The CDR3 length is 12 residues. CDR3 DNA sequence: TGTGCCAGCACCGAAGGCAATCAGCCCCAGCATTTT. Translation: CASTEGNQPQHF.

This chain links TRBV12-3 or TRBV12-4 with TRBJ1-1; D unresolved. This CDR3 is built from 14 residues. Trimming shortened V by 6 bases and J by 4 bases, and 15 bases separated the two germline ends. The CDR3 sequence: CASRVEVTITEAFF. The DNA for the CDR3 is TGTGCCAGCAGGGTAGAGGTAACGATCACTGAAGCTTTCTTT.

V usage is TRBV20-1 and J usage is TRBJ2-5, with D tentatively TRBD2 (6 bases). The CDR3 has 14 residues. Looked up from germline, CDR1 is DFQATT and CDR2 is SNEGSKA (reference sequence). Trimming stripped 5 bases from V and 2 bases from J, with 15 bases between. The CDR3 sequence: CSAPDARGQETQYF. In DNA form, the CDR3 reads TGCAGTGCTCCCGACGCTCGGGGGCAAGAGACCCAGTACTTC.

V and J are TRBV29-1 and TRBJ2-7; TRBD1 or TRBD2 may be the D gene (5 bases each). V was shortened by 2 bases and J by 1 base, with 12 bases between the two germline ends. CDR1 and CDR2 from the germline V gene are SQVTM and ANQGSEA. The length of the CDR3 is 14 residues. The CDR3 bases are TGCAGCGTTGAAAACCGGGGCCAATCCTACGAGCAGTACTTC. Residues: CSVENRGQSYEQYF.

In its sample, this clonotype was seen a few times. The chain uses TRBV29-1 and TRBJ2-1, with 7 bases that match TRBD2. Looked up from germline, CDR1 is SQVTM and CDR2 is ANQGSEA. The CDR3 has 15 amino acids. Losses at the gene ends were 7 bases for V and 0 bases for J; bases not matched to a gene: 9. Written as DNA, the CDR3 is TGCAGCGCCCAAGACGCGGGAGTCTCCTACAATGAGCAGTTCTTC. Amino acids: CSAQDAGVSYNEQFF.

V usage is TRBV15 and J usage is TRBJ2-7; 7 bases match TRBD2. The germline V gene encodes CDR1 LNHNV and CDR2 YYDKDF (reference sequence). CDR3 size: 16 residues. V was clipped by 0 bases and J by 2 bases; unmatched bases: 7. CDR3 sequence (DNA): TGTGCCACCAGCAGAGAGGCACTAGCGACAACCTACGAGCAGTACTTC. This codes for CATSREALATTYEQYF.

The chain uses TRBV4-2 and TRBJ2-7; D might be TRBD2 (6 bases). Trimming removed 1 base from V and 1 base from J, with 14 bases in between. The germline gives CDR1 LGHNA, CDR2 YNFKEQ. This CDR3 comprises 16 residues. The CDR3 DNA sequence: TGTGCCAGCAGCCAAGGAGGGACTTTGGCATCCTACGAGCAGTACTTC. Encoded protein: CASSQGGTLASYEQYF.

This clonotype turned up a few times. The V call is TRBV10-2, the J call TRBJ2-3, with a weak D call TRBD2 (5 bases). Germline V gene sequence: CDR1 WSHSY, CDR2 SAAADI. The CDR3 has 13 residues. Deletions cut 10 bases from V and 0 bases from J, with 11 bases between. CDR3 DNA: TGCGCCACTCCCGGGGAGAGCACAGATACGCAGTATTTT. Translation gives CATPGESTDTQYF.

This rearrangement joins TRBV4-1 to TRBJ1-1; a possible D gene is TRBD1 (6 bases). This CDR3 region has 15 residues. CDR1 and CDR2 (germline): MGHRA, YSYEKL. V lost 0 bases and J lost 6, with 14 bases in between. CDR3 sequence (DNA): TGCGCCAGCAGCCAAGATGGGTTCCCAGGGGCTGAAGCTTTCTTT. As protein: CASSQDGFPGAEAFF.

CDR3 in amino acids: CASSLVLSLPIEQYF. The CDR3 DNA sequence: TGTGCCAGCAGTTTAGTACTGAGCCTCCCCATCGAGCAGTACTTC. The chain combines TRBV28 with TRBJ2-7; D ambiguous. The CDR3 is made up of 15 amino acids. Germline loops: CDR1 MDHEN, CDR2 SYDVKM. V was cut by 2 bases and J by 6 bases, with 17 bases left in between.

The gene calls are TRBV29-1 and TRBJ2-1; D remains ambiguous. CDR3 length: 13 residues. Per the germline V gene, CDR1 is SQVTM and CDR2 is ANQGSEA. With 8 bases removed from V and 0 bases from J, the gap between germline ends came to 11 bases. The CDR3 loop reads CSLTESSYNEQFF. The DNA for the CDR3 is TGCAGCTTAACAGAGAGCTCCTACAATGAGCAGTTCTTC.

The chain couples TRBV2 to TRBJ2-5; unclear D gene. The CDR3 consists of 11 residues. CDR1 SNHLY and CDR2 FYNNEI come from the germline V gene. V lost 5 bases and J lost 2, with 3 bases in between. The CDR3 region has the DNA TGTGCCAGCAGTCGGCAAGAGACCCAGTACTTC. It yields the protein CASSRQETQYF.

The chain couples TRBV11-3 to TRBJ2-1; 9 bases agree with TRBD2. Germline V gives CDR1 SGHNT, CDR2 YENEEA. CDR3 length equals 16 residues. V trimming: 1 base; J trimming: 7 bases; junction bases outside the gene matches: 8. CDR3 in DNA: TGTGCCAGCAGCTTAGGTACTGCGCGGGGGGGAAATGAGCAGTTCTTC. Translating gives CASSLGTARGGNEQFF.

This clonotype was observed a single time. This rearrangement joins TRBV4-1 to TRBJ2-1; TRBD2 agrees at 7 bases. Germline lookup yields CDR1 MGHRA and CDR2 YSYEKL. The CDR3 totals 16 residues. With V trimmed by 1 base and J by 2 bases, 5 bases remained unmatched. CDR3: CASSQVERGAYNEQFF. DNA of the CDR3: TGCGCCAGCAGCCAAGTGGAGCGGGGAGCCTACAATGAGCAGTTCTTC.

CDR3 coding DNA: TGTGCCATCTTGGTGGCAGGGGGCTTGAACACTGAAGCTTTCTTT. Encoded protein: CAILVAGGLNTEAFF. The chain couples TRBV10-3 to TRBJ1-1, with TRBD1 matching 8 bases. Germline V gene lookup returns CDR1 ENHRY and CDR2 SYGVKD. This CDR3 spans 15 amino acids. J was trimmed by 0 bases and V by 8 bases; bases with no gene match: 8.